Listed below are T cell receptor beta chains from one sample, sequenced in a study of T-cell reconstitution after alpha-beta-depleted transplantation in children. Using its own MiXCR run on the PCR reads, TCRdb lists one record per CDR3 protein. Seen here are about 610,000 distinct CDR3 sequences, 10% observed once, and the top ten hold about 4%. The material was PBMCs from the stem cell graft donor, obtained from the stem cell graft. The receptor source for this set is a human donor who donated a stem cell graft to a child with acute myeloid leukemia. Both conserved end residues are part of each CDR3. The order of the fields is clone size, D gene, V gene, J gene, CDR3 DNA, CDR3 protein. D genes are given only for firm matches. Size values are once, few and many counts, or a class for expanded clones, and some rows have none.

abundance: few
d_gene: TRBD2
v_gene: TRBV20-1
j_gene: TRBJ2-4
CDR3nt: TGCAGTGTATCGACTAGCGGGGGAAAAAACATTCAGTACTTC
CDR3aa: CSVSTSGGKNIQYF

abundance: -
d_gene: TRBD1
v_gene: TRBV7-3
j_gene: TRBJ2-1
CDR3nt: TGTGCCAGCAGCTCAACAAACAGGGGTGAGCAGTTCTTC
CDR3aa: CASSSTNRGEQFF

abundance: few
d_gene: -
v_gene: TRBV12-3/TRBV12-4
j_gene: TRBJ1-5
CDR3nt: TGTGCCAGCGGGTGGGGGGGGCCCCAGCATTTT
CDR3aa: CASGWGGPQHF

abundance: few
d_gene: -
v_gene: TRBV29-1
j_gene: TRBJ1-2
CDR3nt: TGCAGCGCTTCAGGGCGGGGGCTAGACTATGGCTACACCTTC
CDR3aa: CSASGRGLDYGYTF

abundance: -
d_gene: -
v_gene: TRBV6-5
j_gene: TRBJ1-2
CDR3nt: TGTGCCAGCAGTTACTCGAGTAAGGGGGGGCTCTATGGCTACACCTTC
CDR3aa: CASSYSSKGGLYGYTF

abundance: -
d_gene: -
v_gene: TRBV18
j_gene: TRBJ2-5
CDR3nt: TGTGCCAGCTCACCGACCCTCGGAGGGGGCCTCGAGACCCAGTACTTC
CDR3aa: CASSPTLGGGLETQYF

abundance: few
d_gene: TRBD2
v_gene: TRBV7-3
j_gene: TRBJ2-3
CDR3nt: TGTGCCAGCAGCTTAACTGGCGCGGGAGGGAGCACAGATACGCAGTATTTT
CDR3aa: CASSLTGAGGSTDTQYF

abundance: -
d_gene: -
v_gene: TRBV7-7
j_gene: TRBJ2-3
CDR3nt: TGTGCTAGCAGCTTAAGGCGGTCTGATACGCAGTATTTT
CDR3aa: CASSLRRSDTQYF

abundance: few
d_gene: TRBD2
v_gene: TRBV12-3/TRBV12-4
j_gene: TRBJ2-5
CDR3nt: TGTGCCAGCAGTTTAGCCATCTCTAGCGGGGAGACCCAGTACTTC
CDR3aa: CASSLAISSGETQYF

abundance: -
d_gene: -
v_gene: TRBV6-2/TRBV6-3
j_gene: TRBJ2-4
CDR3nt: TGTGCCAGCAGATCGGAGGAGCGGAGGGATAACATTCAGTACTTC
CDR3aa: CASRSEERRDNIQYF

abundance: few
d_gene: -
v_gene: TRBV29-1
j_gene: TRBJ2-7
CDR3nt: TGCAGCGTTTTCGGTTCTTCTTACGAGCAGTACTTC
CDR3aa: CSVFGSSYEQYF

abundance: -
d_gene: TRBD2
v_gene: TRBV20-1
j_gene: TRBJ2-1
CDR3nt: TGCAGTGCTATGGGACTAGCGGAGTACAATGAGCAGTTCTTC
CDR3aa: CSAMGLAEYNEQFF

abundance: -
d_gene: -
v_gene: TRBV7-9
j_gene: TRBJ1-1
CDR3nt: TGTGCCAGCCGCTTCGCAGCAAGGGGCACTGAAGCTTTCTTT
CDR3aa: CASRFAARGTEAFF

abundance: -
d_gene: -
v_gene: TRBV10-3
j_gene: TRBJ2-7
CDR3nt: TGTGCCATCAGCGTGGATTGGGCCAGGGGCCCCTACGAGCAGTACTTC
CDR3aa: CAISVDWARGPYEQYF

abundance: many
d_gene: TRBD1
v_gene: TRBV6-5
j_gene: TRBJ1-2
CDR3nt: TGTGCCAGCATTCCGACAGGGACCTATGGCTACACCTTC
CDR3aa: CASIPTGTYGYTF

abundance: many
d_gene: TRBD2
v_gene: TRBV3-1
j_gene: TRBJ2-1
CDR3nt: TGTGCCAGCAGCCTTGGACTAGCGGTCTCCTACAATGAGCAGTTCTTC
CDR3aa: CASSLGLAVSYNEQFF

abundance: many
d_gene: -
v_gene: TRBV12-3/TRBV12-4
j_gene: TRBJ2-7
CDR3nt: TGTGCCAGCAGCGGGAGCTCCTACGAGCAGTACTTC
CDR3aa: CASSGSSYEQYF

abundance: -
d_gene: -
v_gene: TRBV20-1
j_gene: TRBJ2-1
CDR3nt: TGCAGTGCTAGAGCGGGACCTCACAATGAGCAGTTCTTC
CDR3aa: CSARAGPHNEQFF

abundance: -
d_gene: -
v_gene: TRBV15
j_gene: TRBJ1-2
CDR3nt: TGTGCCACCAGCAGAGCTTACACTAACTATGGCTACACCTTC
CDR3aa: CATSRAYTNYGYTF

abundance: -
d_gene: TRBD2
v_gene: TRBV2
j_gene: TRBJ2-5
CDR3nt: TGTGCCAGGGGACTAGCGGGAGTGGAGACCCAGTACTTC
CDR3aa: CARGLAGVETQYF

abundance: -
d_gene: -
v_gene: TRBV7-6
j_gene: TRBJ2-1
CDR3nt: TGTGCCAGCAGCCCCGCTACGACAGAGAACAATGAGCAGTTCTTC
CDR3aa: CASSPATTENNEQFF

abundance: few
d_gene: TRBD1
v_gene: TRBV6-5
j_gene: TRBJ2-7
CDR3nt: TGTGCCAGCAGTTCCCAGGGACAGGGGGCCTACGAGCAGTACTTC
CDR3aa: CASSSQGQGAYEQYF

abundance: many
d_gene: -
v_gene: TRBV3-1
j_gene: TRBJ2-2
CDR3nt: TGTGCCAGCTCAGGGACCTACACCGGGGAGCTGTTTTTT
CDR3aa: CASSGTYTGELFF

abundance: many
d_gene: TRBD1
v_gene: TRBV6-5
j_gene: TRBJ1-5
CDR3nt: TGTGCCAGCAGTAGCAGCCGGGACAGAGGTGGCAATCAGCCCCAGCATTTT
CDR3aa: CASSSSRDRGGNQPQHF

abundance: many
d_gene: -
v_gene: TRBV6-5
j_gene: TRBJ2-2
CDR3nt: TGTGCCAGCAGCTCCTACGACGTATACACCGGGGAGCTGTTTTTT
CDR3aa: CASSSYDVYTGELFF

abundance: many
d_gene: -
v_gene: TRBV27
j_gene: TRBJ1-2
CDR3nt: TGTGCCAGCAGTTTACCGGATCACAGGGAGGGTGGTGGCTACACCTTC
CDR3aa: CASSLPDHREGGGYTF

abundance: -
d_gene: -
v_gene: TRBV6-1
j_gene: TRBJ2-2
CDR3nt: TGTGCCAGCAAGATAGAGGCCCGGGGCACCGGGGAGCTGTTTTTT
CDR3aa: CASKIEARGTGELFF

abundance: few
d_gene: -
v_gene: TRBV4-3
j_gene: TRBJ2-1
CDR3nt: TGCGCCAGCAGCCAAGCGGCGACCAACTCCTACAATGAGCAGTTCTTC
CDR3aa: CASSQAATNSYNEQFF

abundance: few
d_gene: -
v_gene: TRBV5-1
j_gene: TRBJ1-1
CDR3nt: TGCGCCAGCAGCTTGGTTCCATCGATGAACACTGAAGCTTTCTTT
CDR3aa: CASSLVPSMNTEAFF

abundance: many
d_gene: TRBD2
v_gene: TRBV9
j_gene: TRBJ2-1
CDR3nt: TGTGCCAGCAGCCCTTTCAACACCGGGACTAGCGGGAGGGACTCCTACAATGAGCAGTTCTTC
CDR3aa: CASSPFNTGTSGRDSYNEQFF

abundance: few
d_gene: -
v_gene: TRBV15
j_gene: TRBJ1-2
CDR3nt: TGTGCCACCAGCAGAGATGCTAAGGGCACATCTAACTATGGCTACACCTTC
CDR3aa: CATSRDAKGTSNYGYTF

abundance: few
d_gene: -
v_gene: TRBV2
j_gene: TRBJ2-3
CDR3nt: TGTGCCAGCAGTGTTGGCCAATACCCAGATACGCAGTATTTT
CDR3aa: CASSVGQYPDTQYF

abundance: few
d_gene: -
v_gene: TRBV3-1
j_gene: TRBJ1-5
CDR3nt: TGTGCCAGCAGTAGGGACTATAGCAATCAGCCCCAGCATTTT
CDR3aa: CASSRDYSNQPQHF

abundance: many
d_gene: -
v_gene: TRBV20-1
j_gene: TRBJ2-5
CDR3nt: TGCAGTGCTAGAGATATGGGCAGGGTAAATCAAGAGACCCAGTACTTC
CDR3aa: CSARDMGRVNQETQYF

abundance: once
d_gene: -
v_gene: TRBV2
j_gene: TRBJ1-3
CDR3nt: TGTGCCATCTGTTTTGGTGGAGGGGTTAACACCATATATTTT
CDR3aa: CAICFGGGVNTIYF

abundance: many
d_gene: TRBD2
v_gene: TRBV6-5
j_gene: TRBJ2-1
CDR3nt: TGTGCCAGCAGTTACTCGCTAGCGGGAGGGCGGAATGAGCAGTTCTTC
CDR3aa: CASSYSLAGGRNEQFF

abundance: -
d_gene: -
v_gene: TRBV12-3/TRBV12-4
j_gene: TRBJ2-7
CDR3nt: TGTGCCAGCAGTGTCCGACCCTCGCGCGAGCAGTACTTC
CDR3aa: CASSVRPSREQYF

abundance: few
d_gene: TRBD2
v_gene: TRBV4-3
j_gene: TRBJ2-5
CDR3nt: TGCGCCAGCAGCCAAGATAAGGTAGCGGGAGGGGAGACCCAGTACTTC
CDR3aa: CASSQDKVAGGETQYF

abundance: -
d_gene: -
v_gene: TRBV27
j_gene: TRBJ2-7
CDR3nt: TGTGCCAGCAGTATCCAGGACGGAACCTACGAGCAGTACTTC
CDR3aa: CASSIQDGTYEQYF

abundance: many
d_gene: TRBD2
v_gene: TRBV7-2
j_gene: TRBJ2-1
CDR3nt: TGTGCCAGCAGCTCATGGACTAGCGGGAGGGGCAATGAGCAGTTCTTC
CDR3aa: CASSSWTSGRGNEQFF

abundance: few
d_gene: TRBD2
v_gene: TRBV10-3
j_gene: TRBJ2-5
CDR3nt: TGTGCCATCAGTGTCTCAAGCCTAGCGGGAGGGCAAGAGACCCAGTACTTC
CDR3aa: CAISVSSLAGGQETQYF

abundance: -
d_gene: TRBD2
v_gene: TRBV6-5
j_gene: TRBJ2-7
CDR3nt: TGTGCCAGCAACCCAAGCGGGAGCATCCTCTACGAGCAGTACTTC
CDR3aa: CASNPSGSILYEQYF

abundance: -
d_gene: TRBD2
v_gene: TRBV7-2
j_gene: TRBJ2-5
CDR3nt: TGTGCCAGCAGCTTAGTGACTAGCGGAGAGACCCAGTACTTC
CDR3aa: CASSLVTSGETQYF

abundance: -
d_gene: -
v_gene: TRBV12-3/TRBV12-4
j_gene: TRBJ2-2
CDR3nt: TGTGCCAGCAGTTTCGTACAGGGCGGCACCGGGGAGCTGTTTTTT
CDR3aa: CASSFVQGGTGELFF

abundance: many
d_gene: -
v_gene: TRBV29-1
j_gene: TRBJ2-3
CDR3nt: TGCAGCGTTGACACCAGGGGGACTTCTAGCACAGATACGCAGTATTTT
CDR3aa: CSVDTRGTSSTDTQYF

abundance: few
d_gene: TRBD2
v_gene: TRBV5-1
j_gene: TRBJ2-3
CDR3nt: TGCGCCAGCAGCTTGGTACACTCAGGCGGGAGGTCCACAGATACGCAGTATTTT
CDR3aa: CASSLVHSGGRSTDTQYF

abundance: -
d_gene: TRBD1
v_gene: TRBV29-1
j_gene: TRBJ2-5
CDR3nt: TGCAGCCTTCGAGGGGGCCTCCAAGAGACCCAGTACTTC
CDR3aa: CSLRGGLQETQYF

abundance: -
d_gene: -
v_gene: TRBV15
j_gene: TRBJ1-3
CDR3nt: TGTGCCACCAGCAGAGATCTGGGGGCGCGAGGAAACACCATATATTTT
CDR3aa: CATSRDLGARGNTIYF

abundance: few
d_gene: TRBD1
v_gene: TRBV11-3
j_gene: TRBJ2-1
CDR3nt: TGTGCCAGCAGCTTACAGGGGGAGTCCTACAATGAGCAGTTCTTC
CDR3aa: CASSLQGESYNEQFF

abundance: once
d_gene: -
v_gene: TRBV7-2
j_gene: TRBJ2-1
CDR3nt: TGTGCCAGCAGCCGGAGGGACTCGCCGAGCTCCTACAATGAGCAGTTCTTC
CDR3aa: CASSRRDSPSSYNEQFF

abundance: -
d_gene: -
v_gene: TRBV24-1
j_gene: TRBJ2-7
CDR3nt: TGTGCCACCAGTGAAAAGGGAGTTTCCTACGAGCAGTACTTC
CDR3aa: CATSEKGVSYEQYF

abundance: -
d_gene: TRBD1
v_gene: TRBV7-3
j_gene: TRBJ1-3
CDR3nt: TGTGCCAGCAGCTTAAGGGGCAGGGGGGTTACTGGAAACACCATATATTTT
CDR3aa: CASSLRGRGVTGNTIYF

abundance: few
d_gene: -
v_gene: TRBV6-1
j_gene: TRBJ2-2
CDR3nt: TGTGCCAGCACTCCCGGGAACGGGGAGCTGTTTTTT
CDR3aa: CASTPGNGELFF